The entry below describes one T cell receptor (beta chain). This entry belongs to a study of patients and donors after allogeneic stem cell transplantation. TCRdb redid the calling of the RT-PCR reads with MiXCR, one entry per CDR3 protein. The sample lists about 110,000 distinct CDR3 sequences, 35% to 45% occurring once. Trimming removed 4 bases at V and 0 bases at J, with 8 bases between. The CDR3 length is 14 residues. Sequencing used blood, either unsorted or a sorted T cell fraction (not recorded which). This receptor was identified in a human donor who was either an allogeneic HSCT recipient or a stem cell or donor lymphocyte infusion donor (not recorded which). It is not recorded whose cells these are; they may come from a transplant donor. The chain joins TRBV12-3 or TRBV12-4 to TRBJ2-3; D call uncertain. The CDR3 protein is CASSYGTSTDTQYF. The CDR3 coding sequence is TGTGCCAGCAGTTATGGAACTAGCACAGATACGCAGTATTTT.